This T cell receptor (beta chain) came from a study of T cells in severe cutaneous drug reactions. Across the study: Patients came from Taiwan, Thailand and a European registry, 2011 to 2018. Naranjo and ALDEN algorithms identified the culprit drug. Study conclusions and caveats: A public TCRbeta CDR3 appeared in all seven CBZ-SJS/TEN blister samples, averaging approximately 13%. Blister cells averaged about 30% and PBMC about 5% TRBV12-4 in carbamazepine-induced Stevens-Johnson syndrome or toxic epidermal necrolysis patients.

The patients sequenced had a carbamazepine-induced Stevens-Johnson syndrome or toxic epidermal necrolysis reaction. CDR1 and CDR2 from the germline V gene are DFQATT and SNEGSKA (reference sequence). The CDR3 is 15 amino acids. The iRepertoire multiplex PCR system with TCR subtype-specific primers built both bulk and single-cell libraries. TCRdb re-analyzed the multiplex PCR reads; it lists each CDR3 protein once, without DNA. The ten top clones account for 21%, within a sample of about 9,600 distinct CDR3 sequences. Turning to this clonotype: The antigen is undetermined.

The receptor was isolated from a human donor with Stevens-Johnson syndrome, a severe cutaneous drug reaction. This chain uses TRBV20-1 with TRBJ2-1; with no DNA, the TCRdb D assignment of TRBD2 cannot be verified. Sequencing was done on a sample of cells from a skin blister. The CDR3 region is CSARGSGLNYNEQFF.